Given below is one T cell receptor (beta chain) in context. Its antigen is not identified. An Oncomine TCR Beta short-read assay was used to sequence the DNA from cultured CD4+ T cells. DNA came from CD4+ T cells after culture. Via MiXCR, TCRdb re-called the PCR reads, giving one row per CDR3 protein. Here the sample spans about 15,000 distinct CDR3 sequences, roughly two thirds being singletons. This entry comes from a study of vaccination and CD4 T cells after COVID-19. Across the whole study: Stimuli were overlapping spike peptide pools of SARS-CoV-2 and three common cold coronaviruses (HCoV-NL63, HCoV-OC43, HCoV-229E). Findings and limits, study-wide: Spike mono-reactivity applied to 304 of 307 vaccine-specific clones detected in convalescent patients.

Regarding treatment: 10-day PBMC culture with coronavirus spike peptide pools or control peptides (ViraFEST assay). Using peptide pools, antigen-specific T cells were expanded in ViraFEST before TCRs were sequenced. The receptor comes from a human donor who had recovered from COVID-19. Sequencing was carried out using CD4+ T cells from blood, cultured in vitro.

CDR3 bases: TGTGCCAGCAGTCAATCCGGGGCCGAATCTCTCTATGGCTACACCTTC. It yields the protein CASSQSGAESLYGYTF. The chain links TRBV28 to TRBJ1-2; tentative D call: TRBD1 (5 bases). Deletions cut 5 bases from V and 4 bases from J, with 20 bases between. Germline V gene lookup returns CDR1 MDHEN and CDR2 SYDVKM. The length of the CDR3 is 16 residues.